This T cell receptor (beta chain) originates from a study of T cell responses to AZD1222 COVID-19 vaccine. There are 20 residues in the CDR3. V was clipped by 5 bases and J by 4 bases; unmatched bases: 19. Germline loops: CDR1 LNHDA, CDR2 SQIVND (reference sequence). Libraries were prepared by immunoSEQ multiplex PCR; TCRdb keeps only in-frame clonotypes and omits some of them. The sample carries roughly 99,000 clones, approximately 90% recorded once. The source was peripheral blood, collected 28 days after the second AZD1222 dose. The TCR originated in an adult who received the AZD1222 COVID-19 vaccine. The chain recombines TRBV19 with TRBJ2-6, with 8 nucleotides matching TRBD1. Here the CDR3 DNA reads TGTGCCAGTAGTCCCCTAATAGGACAGGGTAAAGTCTCAGGGGCCAACGTCCTGACTTTC. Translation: CASSPLIGQGKVSGANVLTF.